The count of the clone carrying this T cell receptor beta chain is one. The data are from a study of blood T cell repertoires in COVID-19. Study at large: Sample material is recorded as cDNA or gDNA derived from T cells, B-cell-depleted T cells, or PBMCs.

Per the original methods: Reference gene primer amplification gave estimated nucleated cell counts. Sequencing used immunoSEQ multiplex PCR; TCRdb keeps in-frame clones, though not all of them. V, J and clone size are taken as reported in that table, and D and trimming were inferred from the DNA itself. The profile covers about 200,000 clones, with roughly 80% appearing a single time and 6% to 8% taken by the ten largest. Everyone who took part was roughly 18 to 89 years old, and they came from about 23 US areas. Cohorts were based on clinical histories the participants reported. Germline V gene data show CDR1 as SGDLS and CDR2 as YYNGEE. The V and J ends lost 4 bases and 4 bases, in that order; junction bases with no gene match: 5. The CDR3 spans 14 residues.

Sequencing was done on a sample of PBMCs or T cells enriched from blood (not recorded which). The rearrangement links TRBV9 to TRBJ1-2; TRBD1 aligns across 9 bases. The origin of this receptor is a man aged 35 to 55 who had recovered from COVID-19. The CDR3 DNA reads as TGTGCCAGCAGCCCAGGGACAGGGAGCTATGGCTACACCTTC. It is translated as CASSPGTGSYGYTF. The whole variable domain, filled in from reference TRBV9 and TRBJ1-2, reads DSGVTQTPKHLITATGQRVTLRCSPRSGDLSVYWYQQSLDQGLQFLIQYYNGEERAKGNILERFSAQQFPDLHSELNLSSLELGDSALYFCASSPGTGSYGYTFGSGTRLTVV.